This T cell receptor beta chain was sequenced during a study of T cell repertoires in cytomegalovirus infection. Turning to this clonotype: Its specificity is not known.

TCRdb ran MiXCR on the reads and lists one entry per CDR3 protein. The sample has roughly 200,000 distinct CDR3 sequences, 35% to 45% seen once. The CDR3 totals 16 residues. CDR1 and CDR2 from the germline V gene are GTSNPN and SVGIG (reference sequence). V was trimmed by 0 bases and J by 4 bases, leaving 15 bases between them. This chain uses TRBV30 with TRBJ2-2, with D perhaps matching TRBD2 (5 bases). The receptor's source is a human donor in good health (CMV status not recorded). Some clones in this sample may be carry-over from other donors' samples. This specimen consisted of CD8+ T cells from cultured PBMCs, obtained from culture after CMV antigen stimulation. The CDR3 nucleotides read TGTGCCTGGAGTGTACTATACGGGGTCGGCACCGGGGAGCTGTTTTTT. Translation: CAWSVLYGVGTGELFF.